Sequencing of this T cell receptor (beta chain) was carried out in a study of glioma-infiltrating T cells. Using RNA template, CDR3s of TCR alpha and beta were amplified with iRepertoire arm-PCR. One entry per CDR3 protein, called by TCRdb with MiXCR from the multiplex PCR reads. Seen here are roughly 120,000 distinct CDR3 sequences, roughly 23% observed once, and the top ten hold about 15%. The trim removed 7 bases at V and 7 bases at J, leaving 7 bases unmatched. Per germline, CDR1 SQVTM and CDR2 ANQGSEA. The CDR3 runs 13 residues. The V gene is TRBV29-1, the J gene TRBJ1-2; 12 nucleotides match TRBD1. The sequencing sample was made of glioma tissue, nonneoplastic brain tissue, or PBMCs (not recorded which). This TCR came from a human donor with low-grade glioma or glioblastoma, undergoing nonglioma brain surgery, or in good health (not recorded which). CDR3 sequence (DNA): TGCAGCGCCGCCGGGACAGGGGGCAGTGGCTACACCTTC. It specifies CSAAGTGGSGYTF.